The 19 T cell receptor beta chains listed next were all sequenced from one sample in a study of T-cell memory formation after mild COVID-19 (dated by TCRdb to 2020 to 2023). The library came from 5' RACE. Sequencer: Illumina NovaSeq 6000. TCRdb cleaned the public reads at Q25 with fastp, built clones with MiXCR and kept in-frame beta chains. Every CDR3 protein is listed once, alongside the most common genes and DNA of its rows. The sample includes approximately 260,000 distinct CDR3 sequences, with about a sixth observed a single time. Clones ranked in the top ten supply roughly a fifth of the sample. The sequenced sample consisted of PBMCs or a T cell subset sorted from them (not recorded which). These receptors were taken from a man younger than 35 who had mild COVID-19 (a few samples of this study predate the infection). The sample titles of this study are shuffled in the database, so cell type and time point are left out; the donor was told from shared clones.

This clonotype was recorded many times. This chain uses TRBV29-1 with TRBJ2-1; D perhaps matches TRBD1 (5 bases). The CDR3 totals 13 residues. Per the germline V gene, CDR1 is SQVTM and CDR2 is ANQGSEA. The germline V and J ends were trimmed by 4 bases and 3 bases, with 10 bases remaining between them. The chain's CDR3 is CSVAQGFYNEQFF. In DNA form, the CDR3 reads TGCAGCGTTGCTCAGGGATTCTACAATGAGCAGTTCTTC.

The chain couples TRBV24-1 to TRBJ1-2; 9 nucleotides agree with TRBD1. The CDR3 runs to 16 residues. Looked up from germline, CDR1 is KGHDR and CDR2 is SFDVKD. V dropped 5 bases and J dropped 4; count of bases not matched to a gene: 10. The CDR3: CATSVHRGRSFYGYTF. In DNA, the CDR3 is TGTGCCACCAGTGTCCACAGGGGGCGAAGCTTCTATGGCTACACCTTC.

The gene calls are TRBV9 and TRBJ2-7, with 8 nucleotides matching TRBD1. This CDR3 is built from 15 residues. The germline gives CDR1 SGDLS, CDR2 YYNGEE. V dropped 3 bases and J dropped 2; count of bases not matched to a gene: 7. The CDR3 loop is CASSAQTGGPYEQYF. CDR3 nucleotides: TGTGCCAGCAGCGCCCAAACAGGGGGGCCCTACGAGCAGTACTTC.

The genes are TRBV5-1 and TRBJ2-2, with TRBD2 matching over 9 bases. Trimming at V came to 4 bases and at J to 0 bases, leaving 10 bases not matched to a gene. In germline, CDR1 is SGHRS, CDR2 YFSETQ. CDR3 length: 18 amino acids. The CDR3 sequence: CASSHPLAGSPNTGELFF. The CDR3 region has the DNA TGCGCCAGCAGCCACCCCCTAGCGGGGAGCCCGAACACCGGGGAGCTGTTTTTT. Filled out from reference TRBV5-1 and TRBJ2-2, the complete variable domain reads KAGVTQTPRYLIKTRGQQVTLSCSPISGHRSVSWYQQTPGQGLQFLFEYFSETQRNKGNFPGRFSGRQFSNSRSEMNVSTLELGDSALYLCASSHPLAGSPNTGELFFGEGSRLTVL.

There are a few counts of this clonotype. The chain combines TRBV4-3 with TRBJ2-1; D possibly corresponds to TRBD2 (7 bases). Germline values: CDR1 LGHNA, CDR2 YSLEER. This CDR3 region has 17 residues. The ends were cut back, 0 bases at V and 1 base at J, with 13 bases in the middle. The CDR3 DNA reads as TGCGCCAGCAGCCAAGATCTAGGGGGGGTGTCCTACAATGAGCAGTTCTTC. Its protein is CASSQDLGGVSYNEQFF.

The chain employs TRBV9 and TRBJ1-2; D not resolved. The CDR3 has 11 residues. With 3 bases removed from V and 8 bases from J, the gap between germline ends came to 8 bases. Germline V gives CDR1 SGDLS, CDR2 YYNGEE. CDR3 nucleotide sequence: TGTGCCAGCAGCGGTAGTTTCGGCTACACCTTC. Translated, it gives CASSGSFGYTF.

The CDR3 DNA reads as TGTGCCAGCAGTAGAACTTCTAACAATCAGCCCCAGCATTTT. Translated, it gives CASSRTSNNQPQHF. The rearrangement uses TRBV2 and TRBJ1-5; D is ambiguous. Trimming shortened V by 5 bases and J by 3 bases, and 11 bases separated the two germline ends. The CDR3 loop spans 14 amino acids. Germline values: CDR1 SNHLY, CDR2 FYNNEI.

This clonotype showed up just a few times. The chain has TRBV5-6 and TRBJ2-3, with TRBD2 identical over 7 bases. The CDR3 totals 15 residues. The trim removed 3 bases at V and 1 base at J, leaving 5 bases unmatched. Germline CDR1 SGHDT, CDR2 YYEEEE. The CDR3 spells CASSWKAGGTDTQYF. CDR3 nucleotide sequence: TGTGCCAGCAGCTGGAAGGCGGGGGGCACAGATACGCAGTATTTT. Full variable domain (rest looked up from reference TRBV5-6 and TRBJ2-3): DAGVTQSPTHLIKTRGQQVTLRCSPKSGHDTVSWYQQALGQGPQFIFQYYEEEERQRGNFPDRFSGHQFPNYSSELNVNALLLGDSALYLCASSWKAGGTDTQYFGPGTRLTVL.

This clonotype was seen a handful of times. The rearrangement uses TRBV7-2 and TRBJ2-5; tentative D call: TRBD2 (6 bases). CDR1 is SGHTA and CDR2 is FQGNSA in the germline V gene. V was trimmed by 3 bases and J by 4 bases, leaving 12 bases between them. CDR3 length: 14 residues. Here the CDR3 DNA reads TGTGCCAGCAGCTTCAGGACTACCGCAGAGACCCAGTACTTC. Residues: CASSFRTTAETQYF.

This clonotype came up a few times. The chain recombines TRBV3-1 with TRBJ1-5; 8 bases are a match to TRBD1. CDR1 is LGHDT and CDR2 is YNNKEL in the germline V gene (reference sequence). J was trimmed by 10 bases and V by 4 bases; bases with no gene match: 9. The CDR3 length is 14 residues. The CDR3 bases are TGTGCCAGCAGCCCATGGACAGGGATCAAACCCCAGCATTTT. Protein product: CASSPWTGIKPQHF.

The chain joins TRBV25-1 to TRBJ2-5, with D possibly matching TRBD2 (6 bases). The length of the CDR3 is 16 residues. The germline V and J ends were trimmed by 3 bases and 5 bases, with 19 bases remaining between them. Germline V lookup: CDR1 MGHDK, CDR2 SYGVNS. The CDR3 DNA is TGTGCCAGCAGTGAGTTAAGAGAACACGCGGGGGAGACCCAGTACTTC. Translating it yields CASSELREHAGETQYF.

There are a few counts of this clonotype. The chain combines TRBV4-3 with TRBJ2-3, with TRBD1 matching 10 bases. The V gene's germline CDR1 is LGHNA and CDR2 YSLEER. V shed 7 bases, J shed 5 bases, and the junction held 6 bases outside the gene matches. The CDR3 sequence is 14 residues long. CDR3 region: CASKRTGGEDTQYF. The CDR3 nucleotides read TGCGCCAGCAAACGGACAGGGGGGGAAGATACGCAGTATTTT.

V and J are TRBV10-3 and TRBJ2-3; 14 bases agree with TRBD2. Germline lookup yields CDR1 ENHRY and CDR2 SYGVKD. The CDR3 sequence is 17 residues long. V shed 4 bases and J 4 bases; nucleotides not matched to a gene: 7. Written as DNA, the CDR3 is TGTGCCATCAGTGTGGGGACTAGCGGGGGAGTTGCAGATACGCAGTATTTT. Its translation: CAISVGTSGGVADTQYF.

The genes are TRBV4-1 and TRBJ1-6; 9 bases agree with TRBD1. Germline V CDR1 and CDR2: MGHRA, YSYEKL. There are 16 residues in the CDR3. V gave up 0 bases and J gave up 9 bases; unmatched junction bases: 6. CDR3 bases: TGCGCCAGCAGCCAAGATCCAGGGACAGGGAGTTCACCCCTCCACTTT. Its protein product is CASSQDPGTGSSPLHF.

At least ten counts were recorded for this clonotype. J is TRBJ2-5 and V is TRBV7-3; TRBD2 matches 9 bases. The V gene's germline CDR1 is SGHTA and CDR2 FQGTGA. The trim removed 6 bases at V and 5 bases at J, leaving 10 bases unmatched. This CDR3 has 15 amino acids. CDR3 in DNA: TGTGCCAGCAGTTTGGCGGGGGGGCCTATTGAGACCCAGTACTTC. Encoded protein: CASSLAGGPIETQYF.

The gene calls are TRBV6-5 and TRBJ1-1; 10 positions match TRBD1. There are 14 residues in the CDR3. The germline V gene has CDR1 MNHEY and CDR2 SVGAGI. V lost 6 bases to trimming and J lost 1 base; unmatched junction nucleotides: 2. DNA for the CDR3: TGTGCCAGCAGCAGACAGGGGGCGAACACTGAAGCTTTCTTT. Its translation: CASSRQGANTEAFF.

The chain is built from TRBV7-3 and TRBJ2-1; 7 bases line up with TRBD2. Per germline, CDR1 SGHTA and CDR2 FQGTGA. The CDR3 is 12 amino acids. V dropped 11 bases and J dropped 4; count of bases not matched to a gene: 5. The CDR3 region is CASGLPYNEQFF. The CDR3 region has the DNA TGTGCCTCGGGACTACCATACAATGAGCAGTTCTTC. The variable domain in full, with the rest retrieved from reference TRBV7-3 and TRBJ2-1, is GAGVSQTPSNKVTEKGKYVELRCDPISGHTALYWYRQSLGQGPEFLIYFQGTGAADDSGLPNDRFFAVRPEGSVSTLKIQRTERGDSAVYLCASGLPYNEQFFGPGTRLTVL.

CDR3: CASTPDLTGELFF. The CDR3 bases are TGTGCCAGCACCCCGGACCTAACCGGGGAGCTGTTTTTT. J is TRBJ2-2 and V is TRBV12-3 or TRBV12-4; no reliable D call. V lost 7 bases and J 5 bases, leaving 11 bases between the germline ends. This CDR3 contains 13 residues.

This clonotype was recorded at least ten times. CDR3 amino acids: CASSPGPRYEQYV. CDR3 in DNA: TGTGCCAGCAGCCCCGGGCCGCGCTACGAGCAGTACGTC. The J gene is TRBJ2-7, the V gene TRBV7-2; the D is unclear. CDR3 size: 13 residues. Per the germline V gene, CDR1 is SGHTA and CDR2 is FQGNSA. The V and J ends lost 5 bases and 3 bases respectively, with 11 bases between them.